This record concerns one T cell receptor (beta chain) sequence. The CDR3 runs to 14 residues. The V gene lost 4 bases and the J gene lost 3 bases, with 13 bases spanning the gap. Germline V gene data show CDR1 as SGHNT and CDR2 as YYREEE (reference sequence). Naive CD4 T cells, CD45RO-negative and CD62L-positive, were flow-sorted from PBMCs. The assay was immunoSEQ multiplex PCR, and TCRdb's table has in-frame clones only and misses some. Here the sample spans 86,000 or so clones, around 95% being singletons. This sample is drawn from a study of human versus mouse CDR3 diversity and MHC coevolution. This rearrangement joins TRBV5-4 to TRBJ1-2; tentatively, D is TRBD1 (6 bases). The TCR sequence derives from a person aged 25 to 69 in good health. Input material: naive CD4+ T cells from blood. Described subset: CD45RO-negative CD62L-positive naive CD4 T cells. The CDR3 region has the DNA TGTGCCAGCAGCCCCGGGACACCCGACTATGGCTACACCTTC. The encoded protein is CASSPGTPDYGYTF.